The rows below give T cell receptor beta chains drawn from one sample of a study of blood T cells in healthy people across ages. One entry per CDR3 protein, called by TCRdb with MiXCR from the 5' RACE reads. The repertoire includes almost 1 million distinct CDR3 sequences, roughly 47% of them detected once, and about a fifth sits in the top ten. The sequencing input was blood. The receptors were sampled from a woman aged 55-70 years in good health. Both conserved end residues are part of each CDR3. A D gene is named only where the DNA matches it firmly. Not every row has a clone size; where given, it reads once, few, many or a size class.

j_gene,v_gene,d_gene,abundance,CDR3nt,CDR3aa
TRBJ2-2,TRBV4-3,TRBD2,.,TGCGCCAGCAGCCAACACCGGACTAGCGGGAGTATCAACACCGGGGAGCTGTTTTTT,CASSQHRTSGSINTGELFF
TRBJ2-6,TRBV5-1,.,few,TGCGCCAGCAGCTTCCCAGGGGCTGGGGCCAACGTCCTGACTTTC,CASSFPGAGANVLTF
TRBJ2-7,TRBV7-6,TRBD1,.,TGTGCCAGCAGCTCACCGGGACAGGCAAGCTACGAGCAGTACTTC,CASSSPGQASYEQYF
TRBJ2-5,TRBV20-1,TRBD2,.,TGCAGTGCTAGAGACCCCATAGCGGGAGAGTACAATGAGCAGTACTTC,CSARDPIAGEYNEQYF
TRBJ2-1,TRBV7-2,.,.,TGTGCCAGCAGCTTAGCGTCGAAGGGCGAGCAGTTCTTC,CASSLASKGEQFF
TRBJ2-1,TRBV7-3,.,.,TGTGCCAGCAGCGGATCCCGGGACTCCTACAATGAGCAGTTCTTC,CASSGSRDSYNEQFF
TRBJ1-1,TRBV18,.,once,TGTGCCAGCTCACCAGAGACAGAGAGCACTGAAGCTTTCTTT,CASSPETESTEAFF
TRBJ2-3,TRBV12-3/TRBV12-4,.,few,TGTGCCAGCAGTGAACCCAAAAAACCAGATACGCAGTATTTT,CASSEPKKPDTQYF
TRBJ2-5,TRBV11-1,.,.,TGTGCCAGCAGCCAGGGCCAACCCGGTCGGACCGCCCGTGGAGAGACCCAGTACTTC,CASSQGQPGRTARGETQYF
TRBJ2-7,TRBV21-1,.,.,TGTGCCAGCGACGAGGCGGACAAGCGAGGGGACGAGCAGTACTTC,CASDEADKRGDEQYF
TRBJ2-7,TRBV5-6,.,few,TGTGCCAGCAGCTTGTTTGAGGGATACTCCTACGAGCAGTACTTC,CASSLFEGYSYEQYF
TRBJ2-1,TRBV29-1,TRBD2,.,TGCAGCGTTGAAGCGGGAGGGCTATCTACCTACAATGAGCAGTTCTTC,CSVEAGGLSTYNEQFF
TRBJ2-6,TRBV5-1,.,few,TGCGCCAGCAGCTTCGGGGAATCTGGGGCCAACGTCCTGACTTTC,CASSFGESGANVLTF
TRBJ2-1,TRBV5-1,.,.,TGCGCCAGCAGCCTCCAGCAAAATGAGCAGTTCTTC,CASSLQQNEQFF
TRBJ1-5,TRBV20-1,TRBD1,few,TGCAGTGCTAGAGGACGGCAGGGGGGGCAGCCCCAGCATTTT,CSARGRQGGQPQHF
TRBJ2-4,TRBV6-1,.,.,TGTGCCAGCAGTCAAGCGGAACAACTAGCCAAAAACATTCAGTACTTC,CASSQAEQLAKNIQYF
TRBJ2-6,TRBV24-1,TRBD1,.,TGTGCCACCAGTGATGCGGACAGGGCTGGTGGGGCCAACGTCCTGACTTTC,CATSDADRAGGANVLTF
TRBJ1-5,TRBV28,.,.,TGTGCCAGCAGTTTTTCTAAAGCAACTCAGCCCCAGCATTTT,CASSFSKATQPQHF
TRBJ2-6,TRBV6-2/TRBV6-3,.,.,TGTGCCAGCACAATAGCTGGGGCCAACGTCCTGACTTTC,CASTIAGANVLTF
TRBJ2-3,TRBV12-3/TRBV12-4,TRBD2,.,TGTGCCAGCAGTCGCCTCCGGGGGGGCACAGATACGCAGTATTTT,CASSRLRGGTDTQYF
TRBJ2-6,TRBV13,TRBD1,.,TGTGCCAGCAGCCCGGGGACAGGGGTCACTGGGGCCAACGTCCTGACTTTC,CASSPGTGVTGANVLTF
TRBJ1-5,TRBV29-1,.,.,TGCAGCGTTGGCACCGGCCCCACAGCGGATCAGCCCCAGCATTTT,CSVGTGPTADQPQHF
TRBJ2-7,TRBV4-1,TRBD1,.,TGCGCCAGCAGCCAACGGACAGGGCACGAGCAGTACTTC,CASSQRTGHEQYF
TRBJ2-6,TRBV6-2/TRBV6-3,TRBD2,.,TGTGCCAGCACGTTTGGGACTAGCGGGAGTCTTGGGGCCAACGTCCTGACTTTC,CASTFGTSGSLGANVLTF
TRBJ1-2,TRBV29-1,.,.,TGCAGCGTGAGGGTTTCGGGAGCATCTGGCTATGGCTACACCTTC,CSVRVSGASGYGYTF
TRBJ2-5,TRBV4-1,TRBD1,.,TGCGCCAGCAGCCAAGGGTTCGCTTTCCCGGACAGGGGCGCGGAGCAGTACTTC,CASSQGFAFPDRGAEQYF
TRBJ2-5,TRBV20-1,.,.,TGCAGTGCTAGAGCGGCGAGGTTGGGGCAAGAGACCCAGTACTTC,CSARAARLGQETQYF
TRBJ2-7,TRBV25-1,.,.,TGTGCCAGCAGTGGGGAAAGGGTCGACGAGCAGTACTTC,CASSGERVDEQYF
TRBJ2-3,TRBV20-1,.,few,TGCAGTGCTAGAATTCCATGGCCTAGCACAGATACGCAGTATTTT,CSARIPWPSTDTQYF
TRBJ2-1,TRBV4-3,.,.,TGCGCCAGCAGCCAAGCCCATAATCTAAATGAGCAGTTCTTC,CASSQAHNLNEQFF
TRBJ2-3,TRBV7-3,TRBD2,few,TGTGCCAGCAGCCCCCGGACTAGCGGGTCACCAGATACGCAGTATTTT,CASSPRTSGSPDTQYF
TRBJ2-3,TRBV5-1,.,once,TGCGCCAGCAGCTTGGGCTTGTGGGAGACAGATACGCAGTATTTT,CASSLGLWETDTQYF
TRBJ2-1,TRBV12-3/TRBV12-4,.,.,TGTGCCAGCAGCTCAGGGGACGATGAGCAGTTCTTC,CASSSGDDEQFF
TRBJ2-1,TRBV7-2,TRBD2,.,TGTGCCAGCAGCTTATGTGCCCCTGCTAGCGGGAGGGGTTACAATGAGCAGTTCTTC,CASSLCAPASGRGYNEQFF
TRBJ2-5,TRBV9,.,many,TGTGCCAGCAGCGTTGGGCCCCAAGAGACCCAGTACTTC,CASSVGPQETQYF
TRBJ2-7,TRBV10-3,TRBD1,.,TGTGCCATCAGTGAAAGGGGACAGGGGAGCTCCTACGAGCAGTACTTC,CAISERGQGSSYEQYF
TRBJ1-6,TRBV20-1,.,few,TGCAGTGCTCGCAATTCGAGGAAGAGTTCCTATAATTCACCCCTCCACTTT,CSARNSRKSSYNSPLHF
TRBJ2-3,TRBV12-3/TRBV12-4,TRBD2,.,TGTGCCAGCAGTTTAAGTAGCGGGATGAGCACAGATACGCAGTATTTT,CASSLSSGMSTDTQYF
TRBJ2-6,TRBV5-7,.,many,TGTGCCAGCAGCTCCCTTGGGGGGGGACACACATCTGGGGCCAACGTCCTGACTTTC,CASSSLGGGHTSGANVLTF
TRBJ2-5,TRBV5-6,.,.,TGTGCCAGCAGCTTCTCGAGGGCCCACCGGGAGACCCAGTACTTC,CASSFSRAHRETQYF
TRBJ2-7,TRBV7-9,TRBD2,once,TGTGCCAGCAGCTCCCCCCAAGCTAGCGGGAGTCGCTACGAGCAGTACTTC,CASSSPQASGSRYEQYF
TRBJ2-7,TRBV5-6,.,.,TGTGCCAGCAGCTCTGGATTCTCCTACGAGCAGTACTTC,CASSSGFSYEQYF
TRBJ2-7,TRBV29-1,TRBD2,few,TGCAGCGTTGACACTAGCGGGAGTACCGAGCAGTACTTC,CSVDTSGSTEQYF
TRBJ1-1,TRBV7-9,TRBD1,.,TGTGCCAGCAACGACCGGGACAGCCTTGGGGGAGCTTTCTTT,CASNDRDSLGGAFF
TRBJ2-7,TRBV27,TRBD1,few,TGTGCCAGCAGTTTATCGGGGGACAGCCGGTCATACGAGCAGTACTTC,CASSLSGDSRSYEQYF
TRBJ2-5,TRBV28,.,.,TGTGCCAGCAGTTGGGTGTTTCAAGAGACCCAGTACTTC,CASSWVFQETQYF
TRBJ2-1,TRBV28,.,few,TGTGCCAGCAGTTTAGGGGTGGGGTACAATGAGCAGTTCTTC,CASSLGVGYNEQFF
TRBJ2-7,TRBV7-9,TRBD2,.,TGTGCCAGCAGCCCGACACTAGCGGGAGGCTCCTACGAGCAGTACTTC,CASSPTLAGGSYEQYF